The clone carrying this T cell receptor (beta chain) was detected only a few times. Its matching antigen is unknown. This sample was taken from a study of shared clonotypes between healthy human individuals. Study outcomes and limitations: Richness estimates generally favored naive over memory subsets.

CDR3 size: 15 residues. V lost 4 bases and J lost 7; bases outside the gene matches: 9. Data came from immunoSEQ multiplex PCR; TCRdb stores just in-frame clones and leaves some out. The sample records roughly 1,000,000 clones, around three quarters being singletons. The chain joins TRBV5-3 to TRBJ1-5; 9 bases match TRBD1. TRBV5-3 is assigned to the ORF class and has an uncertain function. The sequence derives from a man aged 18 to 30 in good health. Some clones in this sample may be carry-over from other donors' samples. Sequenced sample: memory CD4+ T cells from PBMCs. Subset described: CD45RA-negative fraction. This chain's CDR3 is CARSGKGQGGQPQHF. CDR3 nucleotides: TGTGCCAGAAGCGGAAAGGGACAGGGAGGACAGCCCCAGCATTTT.